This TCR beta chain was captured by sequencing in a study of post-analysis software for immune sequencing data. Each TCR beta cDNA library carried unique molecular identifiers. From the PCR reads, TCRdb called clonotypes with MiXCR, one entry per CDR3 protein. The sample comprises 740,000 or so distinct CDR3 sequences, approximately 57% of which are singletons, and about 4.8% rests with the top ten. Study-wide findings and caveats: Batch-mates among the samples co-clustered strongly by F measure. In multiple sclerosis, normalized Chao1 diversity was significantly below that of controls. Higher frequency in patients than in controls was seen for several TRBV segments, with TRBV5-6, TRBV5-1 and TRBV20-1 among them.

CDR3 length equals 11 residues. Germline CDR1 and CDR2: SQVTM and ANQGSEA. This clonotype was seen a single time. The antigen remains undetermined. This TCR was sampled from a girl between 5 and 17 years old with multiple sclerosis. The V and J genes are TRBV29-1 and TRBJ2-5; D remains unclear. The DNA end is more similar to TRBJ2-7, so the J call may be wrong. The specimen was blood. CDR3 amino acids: CSVVGQHEQYF. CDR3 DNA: TGCAGCGTTGTAGGGCAGCACGAGCAGTACTTC.